This TCR beta chain was retrieved from a study of T-cell reconstitution after alpha-beta-depleted transplantation in children. Unique molecular identifiers were incorporated when the TCRbeta library was constructed. TCRdb recomputed calls from the PCR reads with MiXCR, one row per CDR3 protein. The sample lists thousands of distinct CDR3 sequences; approximately 19% were seen once. This clonotype occurred many times. The sequencing used PBMCs, mostly from graft donor cells, collected 180 days after TCRalphabeta/CD19-depleted stem cell transplant. This receptor was taken from a male patient under 10 years old who had a stem cell transplant for acute lymphoblastic leukemia, so the T cells may come from the graft donor.

For the CDR3, the DNA is TGCGCCAGCAGCGGATCAGCCGGGACAAAGAGGAACACCGGGGAGCTGTTTTTT. Protein product: CASSGSAGTKRNTGELFF. This sequence joins TRBV5-1 and TRBJ2-2, with a tentative D call TRBD1 (6 bases). The CDR3 consists of 18 residues. The germline V gene encodes CDR1 SGHRS and CDR2 YFSETQ. The germline V and J ends were trimmed by 4 bases and 1 base, with 20 bases remaining between them.